The 18 T cell receptor beta chains below come from one sample, sequenced in a study of blood T cell repertoires in COVID-19. Method: immunoSEQ multiplex PCR; TCRdb's copy keeps in-frame clones and lacks some. The sample lists 9,500 to 15,000 clones, 71% occurring once. Sequencing was done on a sample of peripheral blood. These receptors were obtained from a man in his fifties or sixties with COVID-19, enrolled during active disease.

This rearrangement joins TRBV19 to TRBJ2-1; maybe TRBD1 (5 bases). The CDR3 runs to 12 residues. CDR1 is LNHDA, CDR2 SQIVND, per germline (reference sequence). Trimming shortened V by 2 bases and J by 7 bases, and 6 bases separated the two germline ends. The CDR3 coding sequence is TGTGCCAGTAGTATAAAGGGGAATGAGCAGTTCTTC. It specifies CASSIKGNEQFF.

CDR3 region: CASSPDLAGVQHNEQFF. As DNA, the CDR3 is TGTGCCAGCAGCCCTGATCTAGCGGGAGTTCAACACAATGAGCAGTTCTTC. This chain joins TRBV3-1 (or the pseudogene TRBV3-2) and TRBJ2-1, with 10 bases that match TRBD2. The CDR3 covers 17 residues. In germline, CDR1 is LGHDT, CDR2 YNNKEL (reference sequence). V lost 4 bases and J lost 5; bases outside the gene matches: 11.

The chain recombines TRBV6-2 or TRBV6-3 with TRBJ1-2, with TRBD1 matching over 8 bases. CDR3 length: 17 amino acids. With V trimmed by 4 bases and J by 1 base, 11 bases remained unmatched. Germline V gene data show CDR1 as MNHEY and CDR2 as SVGEGT. The CDR3 DNA follows: TGTGCCAGCAGTTTTTCAGCGACAGGGGACCTTAACTATGGCTACACCTTC. It is translated as CASSFSATGDLNYGYTF.

The chain combines TRBV30 with TRBJ2-5, with TRBD1 matching over 10 bases. CDR3 size: 16 residues. Germline CDR1 and CDR2: GTSNPN and SVGIG (reference sequence). V gave up 3 bases and J gave up 5 bases; unmatched junction bases: 12. The CDR3 bases are TGTGCCTGGAGAGAAGCCGGGACAGGGGATCGGGAGACCCAGTACTTC. This translates into CAWREAGTGDRETQYF.

Points on this clone: Other DNA sequences within the sample encode an identical CDR3. The chain has TRBV6-5 and TRBJ1-5; D is unresolved. Germline lookup yields CDR1 MNHEY and CDR2 SVGAGI. Trimming took off 8 bases at V and 0 bases at J, with 8 bases between the two ends. The CDR3 is 13 amino acids. The CDR3 sequence: CASEELSNQPQHF. In nucleotides, the CDR3 is TGTGCCAGCGAGGAACTTAGCAATCAGCCCCAGCATTTT.

The CDR3 loop reads CATSDATQGRQYNEQFF. The DNA of the CDR3 is TGTGCCACCAGTGATGCCACCCAGGGAAGACAGTACAATGAGCAGTTCTTC. The chain uses TRBV24-1 and TRBJ2-1; TRBD1 is a possible D gene (5 bases). This CDR3 is built from 17 residues. Germline V gives CDR1 KGHDR, CDR2 SFDVKD. Trimming pared 3 bases from V and 4 bases from J, leaving 18 bases between.

This sequence joins TRBV11-2 and TRBJ2-3, with D possibly being TRBD1 (5 bases). With 3 bases removed from V and 5 bases from J, the gap between germline ends came to 18 bases. Germline CDR1 is SGHAT and CDR2 is FQNNGV. The CDR3 contains 16 residues. The CDR3 coding sequence is TGTGCCAGCAGCTTTAGGCGGCAGGGATGGGGAGATACGCAGTATTTT. Residues: CASSFRRQGWGDTQYF. Using reference TRBV11-2 and TRBJ2-3 for the parts outside the CDR3, the full variable domain is EAGVAQSPRYKIIEKRQSVAFWCNPISGHATLYWYQQILGQGPKLLIQFQNNGVVDDSQLPKDRFSAERLKGVDSTLKIQPAKLEDSAVYLCASSFRRQGWGDTQYFGPGTRLTVL.

CDR3 in DNA: TGTGCCAGCAGCTTAGAACCACGGGAGGGCCAGTATTTT. It is translated as CASSLEPREGQYF. This rearrangement joins TRBV11-3 to TRBJ2-3; TRBD2 aligns across 8 bases. Trimming at V came to 0 bases and at J to 12 bases, leaving 5 bases not matched to a gene. The CDR3 consists of 13 residues. Germline V gene sequence: CDR1 SGHNT, CDR2 YENEEA.

The chain recombines TRBV5-4 with TRBJ1-3; TRBD1 matches at 7 bases. This CDR3 is built from 13 residues. The junction had 2 bases not matched to a gene; V was cut back by 4 bases and J by 4 bases. CDR1 is SGHNT and CDR2 is YYREEE in the germline V gene (reference sequence). The CDR3 nucleotides read TGTGCCAGCAGCGTGGGACAGGGAAACACCATATATTTT. The encoded protein is CASSVGQGNTIYF. The variable domain in full, with the rest retrieved from reference TRBV5-4 and TRBJ1-3, is ETGVTQSPTHLIKTRGQQVTLRCSSQSGHNTVSWYQQALGQGPQFIFQYYREEENGRGNFPPRFSGLQFPNYSSELNVNALELDDSALYLCASSVGQGNTIYFGEGSWLTVV.

The J gene is TRBJ2-3, the V gene TRBV7-9; the match to TRBD2 covers 7 bases. The germline V gene has CDR1 SEHNR and CDR2 FQNEAQ (reference sequence). This CDR3 has 16 residues. The V and J ends lost 1 base and 0 bases, in that order; junction bases with no gene match: 4. CDR3 sequence (DNA): TGTGCCAGCAGCTTAGGACTAGCTACGAGCACAGATACGCAGTATTTT. It is translated as CASSLGLATSTDTQYF.

This clone was counted a few times. This rearrangement joins TRBV5-4 to TRBJ2-1, with 10 positions matching TRBD1. The germline V gene encodes CDR1 SGHNT and CDR2 YYREEE (reference sequence). V gave up 1 base and J gave up 9 bases; unmatched junction bases: 4. The CDR3 has 14 amino acids. The CDR3 loop is CASSLRQGAIEQFF. CDR3 DNA sequence: TGTGCCAGCAGCTTGAGACAGGGGGCTATTGAGCAGTTCTTC. Filled out from reference TRBV5-4 and TRBJ2-1, the complete variable domain reads ETGVTQSPTHLIKTRGQQVTLRCSSQSGHNTVSWYQQALGQGPQFIFQYYREEENGRGNFPPRFSGLQFPNYSSELNVNALELDDSALYLCASSLRQGAIEQFFGPGTRLTVL.

This clone was seen only once. The gene calls are TRBV30 and TRBJ2-4, with D maybe TRBD1 (6 bases). The CDR3 sequence is 14 residues long. CDR1 is GTSNPN and CDR2 is SVGIG in the germline V gene (reference sequence). V was shortened by 2 bases and J by 8 bases, with 16 bases between the two germline ends. CDR3 residues: CAWSLKGGLDIQYF. CDR3 DNA sequence: TGTGCCTGGAGTTTGAAAGGGGGTTTAGACATTCAGTACTTC. Combining the CDR3 with reference TRBV30 and TRBJ2-4 gives the whole variable domain SQTIHQWPATLVQPVGSPLSLECTVEGTSNPNLYWYRQAAGRGLQLLFYSVGIGQISSEVPQNLSASRPQDRQFILSSKKLLLSDSGFYLCAWSLKGGLDIQYFGAGTRLSVL.

The chain joins TRBV2 to TRBJ1-4; 9 bases are shared with TRBD1. Germline loops: CDR1 SNHLY, CDR2 FYNNEI. CDR3 size: 14 residues. J gave up 10 bases and V 4 bases, and 7 bases lay outside the gene matches. The CDR3 nucleotides read TGTGCCAGCAGTGGGGACAGGGCAGGCGGAAAACTGTTTTTT. Encoded protein: CASSGDRAGGKLFF.

The chain employs TRBV12-3 or TRBV12-4 and TRBJ1-2; the D gene is possibly TRBD1 (5 bases). CDR3 length: 12 amino acids. Trimming removed 8 bases at V and 7 bases at J, with 14 bases between. CDR3 residues: CASGGGGLGYTF. Here the CDR3 DNA reads TGTGCCAGCGGGGGAGGAGGACTTGGCTACACCTTC.

The rearrangement links TRBV10-3 to TRBJ2-3; 12 nucleotides match TRBD2. Germline values: CDR1 ENHRY, CDR2 SYGVKD. The CDR3 loop spans 19 amino acids. V dropped 3 bases and J dropped 3; count of bases not matched to a gene: 13. The DNA of the CDR3 is TGTGCCATCAGTGAATCTAGCGGGAGGGCCGGGTTGGAAACAGATACGCAGTATTTT. This encodes CAISESSGRAGLETDTQYF.

The chain couples TRBV27 to TRBJ2-7; D gene uncertain. In germline, CDR1 is MNHEY, CDR2 SMNVEV (reference sequence). The CDR3 runs 14 residues. The germline V and J ends were trimmed by 4 bases and 2 bases, with 12 bases remaining between them. The CDR3 is CASSSALTPYEQYV. The DNA of the CDR3 is TGTGCCAGCAGTTCAGCGCTGACGCCCTACGAGCAGTACGTC.

The table lists this clone with a few counts. This chain connects TRBV28 to TRBJ2-5; tentative D call: TRBD1 (6 bases). This CDR3 contains 14 residues. Germline V CDR1 and CDR2: MDHEN, SYDVKM. Between the trimmed V and J ends, which lost 1 base and 5 bases, there was a span of 11 bases. The CDR3 loop reads CASSLSGAWETQYF. As DNA, the CDR3 is TGTGCCAGCAGTTTATCAGGGGCTTGGGAGACCCAGTACTTC.

The V gene is TRBV6-4, the J gene TRBJ1-5, with D possibly TRBD1 on 5 matching bases. Looked up from germline, CDR1 is MRHNA and CDR2 is SNTAGT. The CDR3 spans 11 residues. Trimming shortened V by 7 bases and J by 6 bases, and 7 bases separated the two germline ends. This CDR3 is CASNQGQPQHF. The CDR3 DNA sequence: TGTGCCAGCAACCAGGGTCAGCCCCAGCATTTT.